The 13 T cell receptor beta chains in this list originate from one sample, sequenced in a study of Ad26.COV2.S vaccination and SARS-CoV-2 variants. This sample's treatment: some 20 received Ad26.COV2.S at low or high dose, single or two shots; several received placebo; per-sample allocation not given. Sampling occurred on day 63 after the first vaccine or placebo injection. The assay was immunoSEQ multiplex PCR, and TCRdb's table has in-frame clones only and misses some. The sample has around 450,000 clones, roughly nine tenths seen once. This specimen was peripheral blood, taken in a trial of Ad26.COV2.S vaccine versus placebo. The receptors stem from a person between 18 and 65 years old who received the Ad26.COV2.S COVID-19 vaccine or a placebo.

The chain is built from TRBV29-1 and TRBJ1-1, with D perhaps matching TRBD1 (6 bases). Trimming took 7 bases from V and 1 from J, leaving 13 bases between them. The V gene's germline CDR1 is SQVTM and CDR2 ANQGSEA. This CDR3 is 13 amino acids long. The CDR3 coding sequence is TGCAGCGCCACGGGACAAGCGAACACTGAAGCTTTCTTT. This sequence encodes CSATGQANTEAFF.

The V call is TRBV13, the J call TRBJ2-3; 13 nucleotides align to TRBD2. The V segment lost 5 bases and the J segment 2 bases; nucleotides outside the gene matches: 7. Germline V gives CDR1 PRHDT, CDR2 FYEKMQ (reference sequence). CDR3 size: 17 residues. CDR3 residues: CASSPRTSGSFTDTQYF. DNA for the CDR3: TGTGCCAGCAGCCCTAGGACTAGCGGGAGCTTCACAGATACGCAGTATTTT. The full variable domain, rest sourced from reference TRBV13 and TRBJ2-3, is AAGVIQSPRHLIKEKRETATLKCYPIPRHDTVYWYQQGPGQDPQFLISFYEKMQSDKGSIPDRFSAQQFSDYHSELNMSSLELGDSALYFCASSPRTSGSFTDTQYFGPGTRLTVL.

The chain employs TRBV18 and TRBJ2-1; TRBD1 matches at 7 bases. Germline V gene data show CDR1 as KGHSH and CDR2 as LQKENI. The CDR3 runs 15 residues. V shed 0 bases and J 5 bases; nucleotides not matched to a gene: 4. The CDR3 nucleotides read TGTGCCAGCTCACCACCAGGCGACAGGGACAATGAGCAGTTCTTC. It encodes CASSPPGDRDNEQFF. Drawing the rest from reference TRBV18 and TRBJ2-1, the complete variable domain is NAGVMQNPRHLVRRRGQEARLRCSPMKGHSHVYWYRQLPEEGLKFMVYLQKENIIDESGMPKERFSAEFPKEGPSILRIQQVVRGDSAAYFCASSPPGDRDNEQFFGPGTRLTVL.

This clone was seen only a few times. The chain recombines TRBV11-1 with TRBJ2-7, with D hard to call. There are 15 residues in the CDR3. CDR1 and CDR2 from the germline V gene are SGHAT and FQDESV (reference sequence). Trimming removed 0 bases at V and 2 bases at J, with 11 bases between. As DNA, the CDR3 is TGTGCCAGCAGCTTAGCATGGGGTGGCGCCTACGAGCAGTACTTC. Protein product: CASSLAWGGAYEQYF. Using reference TRBV11-1 and TRBJ2-7 for the parts outside the CDR3, the full variable domain is EAEVAQSPRYKITEKSQAVAFWCDPISGHATLYWYRQILGQGPELLVQFQDESVVDDSQLPKDRFSAERLKGVDSTLKIQPAELGDSAMYLCASSLAWGGAYEQYFGPGTRLTVT.

This sequence joins TRBV30 and TRBJ2-1; 11 nucleotides line up with TRBD2. The length of the CDR3 is 14 residues. V shed 2 bases, J shed 4 bases, and the junction held 1 base outside the gene matches. Germline loops: CDR1 GTSNPN, CDR2 SVGIG (reference sequence). Here the CDR3 reads CAWSRTSGYNEQFF. As DNA, the CDR3 is TGTGCCTGGAGTCGGACTAGCGGGTACAATGAGCAGTTCTTC.

The rearrangement uses TRBV7-2 and TRBJ1-1; no reliable D call. The CDR3 contains 14 residues. The V and J ends lost 7 bases and 0 bases respectively, with 12 bases between them. Germline loops: CDR1 SGHTA, CDR2 FQGNSA. The CDR3: CASTQSILNTEAFF. CDR3 nucleotides: TGTGCCAGCACCCAGTCGATCCTGAACACTGAAGCTTTCTTT.

The chain is built from TRBV7-9 and TRBJ1-1; D call uncertain. The germline V and J ends were trimmed by 1 base and 1 base, with 7 bases remaining between them. The CDR3 consists of 14 residues. Germline V lookup: CDR1 SEHNR, CDR2 FQNEAQ (reference sequence). CDR3: CASSLVARNTEAFF. The CDR3, as DNA: TGTGCCAGCAGCTTAGTAGCTCGGAACACTGAAGCTTTCTTT. The full variable domain, rest sourced from reference TRBV7-9 and TRBJ1-1, is DTGVSQNPRHKITKRGQNVTFRCDPISEHNRLYWYRQTLGQGPEFLTYFQNEAQLEKSRLLSDRFSAERPKGSFSTLEIQRTEQGDSAMYLCASSLVARNTEAFFGQGTRLTVV.

The rearrangement joins TRBV2 to TRBJ1-3; D gene ambiguous. With 3 bases removed from V and 7 bases from J, the gap between germline ends came to 7 bases. Per the germline V gene, CDR1 is SNHLY and CDR2 is FYNNEI. This CDR3 is 12 amino acids long. The CDR3 region is CASSEPDNTIYF. The CDR3 nucleotides read TGTGCCAGCAGTGAGCCCGATAACACCATATATTTT.

The chain has TRBV12-5 and TRBJ2-2; D is unresolved. The CDR3 covers 12 residues. Per the germline V gene, CDR1 is LGHNT and CDR2 is FRNRAP. V was shortened by 7 bases and J by 6 bases, with 9 bases between the two germline ends. CDR3 nucleotide sequence: TGTGCTAGTGCAGCCCCCCCCGGGGAGCTGTTTTTT. Translation gives CASAAPPGELFF. Variable domain in full (rest from reference TRBV12-5 and TRBJ2-2): DARVTQTPRHKVTEMGQEVTMRCQPILGHNTVFWYRQTMMQGLELLAYFRNRAPLDDSGMPKDRFSAEMPDATLATLKIQPSEPRDSAVYFCASAAPPGELFFGEGSRLTVL.

This sequence joins TRBV15 and TRBJ2-7; the match to TRBD2 covers 7 bases. The V segment lost 0 bases and the J segment 2 bases; nucleotides outside the gene matches: 10. Germline lookup yields CDR1 LNHNV and CDR2 YYDKDF (reference sequence). The CDR3 has 17 residues. CDR3 sequence: CATSREGGWGGTYEQYF. In nucleotides, the CDR3 is TGTGCCACCAGCAGAGAGGGGGGTTGGGGAGGGACCTACGAGCAGTACTTC. The variable domain in full, completed from reference TRBV15 and TRBJ2-7, reads DAMVIQNPRYQVTQFGKPVTLSCSQTLNHNVMYWYQQKSSQAPKLLFHYYDKDFNNEADTPDNFQSRRPNTSFCFLDIRSPGLGDTAMYLCATSREGGWGGTYEQYFGPGTRLTVT.

The V gene is TRBV5-4, the J gene TRBJ2-3; no firm D call. V was pared by 0 bases and J by 6 bases, with 8 bases between. This CDR3 has 13 amino acids. Germline V gene data show CDR1 as SGHNT and CDR2 as YYREEE (reference sequence). CDR3 nucleotide sequence: TGTGCCAGCAGCTTGGTTAGTTTGGATACGCAGTATTTT. It specifies CASSLVSLDTQYF.

The chain's CDR3 is CASSEQAETQYF. CDR3 in DNA: TGTGCCAGCTCAGAACAGGCCGAGACCCAGTACTTC. The chain links TRBV18 to TRBJ2-5, with D possibly matching TRBD1 (5 bases). Germline loops: CDR1 KGHSH, CDR2 LQKENI. The CDR3 length is 12 residues. The V end was cut by 5 bases, the J end by 5 bases, with 9 bases between.

The chain recombines TRBV28 with TRBJ1-5; D call uncertain. Looked up from germline, CDR1 is MDHEN and CDR2 is SYDVKM. CDR3 length: 14 residues. V was trimmed by 7 bases and J by 4 bases, leaving 14 bases between them. Here the CDR3 DNA reads TGTGCCAGCATGGAGCGTGGGATTAATCAGCCCCAGCATTTT. Residues: CASMERGINQPQHF.